This TCR beta chain was captured in a study of cytomegalovirus exposure and HLA in healthy donors. Overall study context: Previous work identified 100 million or so unique TCR beta sequences from around 170 million T cells. Whole-study results and caveats: Whilst most TCR sequences proved rare, a subset of public TCRs occurred across many donors. There were some V segments, including TRBV6-2 and TRBV6-3, excluded as indistinguishable.

Between the trimmed V and J ends, which lost 0 bases and 15 bases, there was a span of 12 bases. This CDR3 is built from 12 residues. Looked up from germline, CDR1 is SEHNR and CDR2 is FQNEAQ (reference sequence). PCR involved 60 Vbeta and 13 Jbeta primers. This table comes from immunoSEQ multiplex PCR, and its TCRdb copy is limited to in-frame clones, with some not included. Altogether 110,000 or so clones are present, 67% being singletons, with the ten largest covering 7.5% to 9%. Concerning this clone itself: The antigen is undetermined.

The receptor was derived from a man aged 18 to 29 in good health and CMV-seropositive. The sample comprised PBMCs. The V call is TRBV7-9, the J call TRBJ2-1, with D perhaps TRBD2 (5 bases). CDR3 in amino acids: CASSLADSMGFF. The CDR3 nucleotides read TGTGCCAGCAGCTTAGCGGACTCTATGGGGTTCTTC.